These 13 T cell receptor beta chains were sequenced from one sample in a study of blood T cell repertoires in COVID-19. Data came from immunoSEQ multiplex PCR; TCRdb stores just in-frame clones and leaves some out. The sample contains some 150,000 clones, roughly 84% of which appear only once. Sequencing was carried out using peripheral blood. These receptors all stem from a man between 65 and 85 years old with acute or convalescent COVID-19.

This clone appeared a few times. The V gene is TRBV3-1 (or the pseudogene TRBV3-2), the J gene TRBJ2-1, with TRBD1 identical over 8 bases. The CDR3 covers 15 residues. Germline CDR1 reads LGHDT; CDR2 reads YNNKEL (reference sequence). The J segment lost 5 bases and the V segment lost 4 bases, leaving 7 bases of the junction unmatched. The CDR3 sequence: CASSRDRGLDNEQFF. CDR3 in DNA: TGTGCCAGCAGCCGCGACAGGGGTCTTGACAATGAGCAGTTCTTC.

This clone is a singleton in its sample. This chain connects TRBV11-2 to TRBJ1-5; a weak D match, TRBD1 (5 bases). V was shortened by 6 bases and J by 10 bases, with 13 bases between the two germline ends. In germline, CDR1 is SGHAT, CDR2 FQNNGV. The CDR3 has 12 residues. The CDR3 sequence is CASSNNWGPQHF. DNA of the CDR3: TGTGCCAGCAGTAATAATTGGGGCCCCCAGCATTTT.

The gene calls are TRBV5-1 and TRBJ2-6; perhaps TRBD2 as D (6 bases). The CDR3 has 17 amino acids. Between the trimmed V and J ends, which lost 2 bases and 0 bases, there was a span of 12 bases. Germline values: CDR1 SGHRS, CDR2 YFSETQ. CDR3 residues: CASSLGTDSSGANVLTF. The CDR3 DNA reads as TGCGCCAGCAGCTTAGGGACTGACAGCTCTGGGGCCAACGTCCTGACTTTC.

The rearrangement links TRBV5-5 to TRBJ1-1; D remains unclear. V was pared by 0 bases and J by 3 bases, with 9 bases between. The CDR3 spans 14 residues. Germline V lookup: CDR1 SGHKS, CDR2 YYEKEE (reference sequence). CDR3 region: CASSLAPRDTEAFF. For the CDR3, the DNA is TGTGCCAGCAGCTTGGCCCCACGAGACACTGAAGCTTTCTTT.

The chain combines TRBV4-1 with TRBJ2-1; TRBD2 agrees at 16 bases. The ends lost 6 bases at V and 11 bases at J; junction bases unmatched: 13. CDR3 size: 17 residues. Germline V gene sequence: CDR1 MGHRA, CDR2 YSYEKL. The CDR3 DNA reads TGCGCCAGCAGTCCGCTCACCGGGACTAGCGGGGGGGCAAAGCAGTTCTTC. Its protein is CASSPLTGTSGGAKQFF.

V gene TRBV3-1 (or the pseudogene TRBV3-2) combines with J gene TRBJ2-5; D gene unclear. V was shortened by 3 bases and J by 4 bases, with 6 bases between the two germline ends. Germline loops: CDR1 LGHDT, CDR2 YNNKEL (reference sequence). The CDR3 totals 12 residues. CDR3 sequence: CASSQRLETQYF. As DNA, the CDR3 is TGTGCCAGCAGCCAGCGCTTAGAGACCCAGTACTTC.

V usage is TRBV5-1 and J usage is TRBJ2-2; TRBD1 is a possible D gene (5 bases). The CDR3 loop spans 16 amino acids. V was pared by 3 bases and J by 3 bases, with 15 bases between. CDR1 SGHRS and CDR2 YFSETQ come from the germline V gene. The CDR3 spells CASSSRLSGYTGELFF. The DNA of the CDR3 is TGCGCCAGCAGCTCTAGGTTGTCAGGGTACACCGGGGAGCTGTTTTTT.

The chain links TRBV12-5 to TRBJ2-1, with TRBD2 identical over 9 bases. CDR1 LGHNT and CDR2 FRNRAP come from the germline V gene. This CDR3 contains 16 residues. Trimming took 0 bases from V and 6 from J; bases not matched to a gene: 6. For the CDR3, the DNA is TGTGCTAGTGGTTTGGTAGTTAGCGGGAGAACCAATGAGCAGTTCTTC. Its protein product is CASGLVVSGRTNEQFF.

This clone has ten or more counts. The V and J genes are TRBV19 and TRBJ2-3; TRBD2 matches 10 bases. Per the germline V gene, CDR1 is LNHDA and CDR2 is SQIVND (reference sequence). Trimming removed 6 bases from V and 5 bases from J; junction bases left unmatched: 14. This CDR3 contains 17 residues. DNA for the CDR3: TGTGCCAGTAGCTCAGAAATAGCGGGGGGCAAGCGAGATACGCAGTATTTT. It codes for CASSSEIAGGKRDTQYF.

V is TRBV9 and J is TRBJ2-1, with 9 bases lining up with TRBD1. Germline CDR1 SGDLS, CDR2 YYNGEE. V lost 4 bases and J lost 5; bases outside the gene matches: 13. The CDR3 is 17 amino acids. CDR3 in DNA: TGTGCCAGCAGCCCTCTTGGTGGGACAGGGTCCCACAATGAGCAGTTCTTC. Its protein is CASSPLGGTGSHNEQFF.

This rearrangement joins TRBV5-1 to TRBJ2-7; 7 bases are a match to TRBD2. The CDR3 is made up of 15 amino acids. V dropped 4 bases and J dropped 0; count of bases not matched to a gene: 7. Germline values: CDR1 SGHRS, CDR2 YFSETQ. The CDR3 nucleotides read TGCGCCAGCAGCCTCGGGGGAGGGAGCTCCTACGAGCAGTACTTC. This codes for CASSLGGGSSYEQYF.

The chain couples TRBV5-1 to TRBJ2-3, with D possibly TRBD1 on 8 matching bases. The V end lost 2 bases, the J end lost 5 bases, and 15 bases lay between the germline ends. Germline CDR1 and CDR2: SGHRS and YFSETQ. CDR3 length: 15 residues. In DNA, the CDR3 is TGCGCCAGCAGCTTTCTAAGCGGGACAGGAGATACGCAGTATTTT. Translating it yields CASSFLSGTGDTQYF.

V usage is TRBV9 and J usage is TRBJ1-2; the D is unclear. Trimming pared 6 bases from V and 6 bases from J, leaving 12 bases between. This CDR3 has 12 residues. In germline, CDR1 is SGDLS, CDR2 YYNGEE. CDR3 in amino acids: CASTDLGNGYTF. The CDR3 DNA sequence: TGTGCCAGCACCGACCTAGGAAATGGCTACACCTTC.